This T cell receptor beta chain comes out of a study of blood T cell repertoires in COVID-19. The wider study: The cDNA or gDNA used as material had been derived from T cells, B-cell-depleted T cells, or PBMCs.

Each participant's cohort was designated according to participant-reported clinical history. This clone was counted once. Germline values: CDR1 SGHTA, CDR2 FQGNSA. V lost 2 bases to trimming and J lost 0 bases, with 13 bases between them. The CDR3 covers 16 residues. In the original workflow: Nucleated cell number was recorded as an estimate derived from reference gene primer amplification. Produced via immunoSEQ multiplex PCR; TCRdb's table is partial and in-frame only. From that table come the V and J calls and clone size; the DNA was used to work out D and trimming. This repertoire shows a few hundred thousand clones, around 83% found once; its top ten account for approximately 5%.

The receptor comes from a woman aged 50 to 65 who had recovered from COVID-19. The sequenced material came from PBMCs or T cells enriched from blood (not recorded which). V and J are TRBV7-2 and TRBJ1-2; no clear D gene. The CDR3 nucleotides are TGTGCCAGCAGCTTAACCATGGAGGTTACTAACTATGGCTACACCTTC. Protein sequence: CASSLTMEVTNYGYTF.